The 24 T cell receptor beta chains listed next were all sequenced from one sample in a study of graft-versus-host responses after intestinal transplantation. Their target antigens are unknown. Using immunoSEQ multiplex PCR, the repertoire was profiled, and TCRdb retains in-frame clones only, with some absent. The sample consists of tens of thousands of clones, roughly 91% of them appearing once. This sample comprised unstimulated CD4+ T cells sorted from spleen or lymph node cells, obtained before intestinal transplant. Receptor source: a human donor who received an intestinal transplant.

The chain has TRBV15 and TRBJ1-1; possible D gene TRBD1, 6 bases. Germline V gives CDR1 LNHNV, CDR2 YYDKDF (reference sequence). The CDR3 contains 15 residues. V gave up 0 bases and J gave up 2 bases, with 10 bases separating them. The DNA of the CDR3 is TGTGCCACCAGCAGAGATAGGGGGAGAAACACTGAAGCTTTCTTT. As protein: CATSRDRGRNTEAFF.

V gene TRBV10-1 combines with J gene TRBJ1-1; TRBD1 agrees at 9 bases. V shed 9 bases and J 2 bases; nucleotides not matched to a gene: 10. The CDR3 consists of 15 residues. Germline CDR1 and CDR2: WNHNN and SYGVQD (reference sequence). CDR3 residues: CASRELGQGNTEAFF. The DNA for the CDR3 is TGCGCCAGTCGTGAGTTGGGACAGGGAAACACTGAAGCTTTCTTT.

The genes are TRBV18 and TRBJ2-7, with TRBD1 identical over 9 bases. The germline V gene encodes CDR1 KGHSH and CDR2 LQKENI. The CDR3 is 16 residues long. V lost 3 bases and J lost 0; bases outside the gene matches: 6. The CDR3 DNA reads TGTGCCAGCTCACCCATGACAGGGGGTGGCTCCTACGAGCAGTACTTC. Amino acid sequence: CASSPMTGGGSYEQYF.

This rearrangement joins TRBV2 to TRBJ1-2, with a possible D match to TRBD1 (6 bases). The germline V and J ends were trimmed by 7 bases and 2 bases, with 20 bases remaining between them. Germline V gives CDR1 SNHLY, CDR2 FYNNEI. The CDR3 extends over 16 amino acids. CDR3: CASKDEARQANYGYTF. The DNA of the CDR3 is TGTGCCAGCAAAGATGAGGCTCGACAGGCGAACTATGGCTACACCTTC.

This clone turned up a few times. The CDR3 sequence: CASSSRTGETGELFF. CDR3 DNA sequence: TGTGCCAGCAGTTCCCGGACAGGGGAGACCGGGGAGCTGTTTTTT. The chain couples TRBV27 to TRBJ2-2; 9 bases align to TRBD1. CDR3 length equals 15 residues. In germline, CDR1 is MNHEY, CDR2 SMNVEV (reference sequence). The J segment lost 5 bases and the V segment lost 4 bases, leaving 5 bases of the junction unmatched.

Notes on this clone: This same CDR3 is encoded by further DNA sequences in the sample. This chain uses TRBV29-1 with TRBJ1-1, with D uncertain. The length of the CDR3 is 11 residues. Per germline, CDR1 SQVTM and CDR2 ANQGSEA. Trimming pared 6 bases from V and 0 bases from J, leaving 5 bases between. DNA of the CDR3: TGCAGCGTGGCGGTGAACACTGAAGCTTTCTTT. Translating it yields CSVAVNTEAFF.

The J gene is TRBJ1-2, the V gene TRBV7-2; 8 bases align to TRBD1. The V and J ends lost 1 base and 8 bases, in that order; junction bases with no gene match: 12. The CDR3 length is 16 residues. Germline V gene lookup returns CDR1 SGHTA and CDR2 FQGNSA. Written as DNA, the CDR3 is TGTGCCAGCAGCTTAGAGGGGGACAGGCAAGGGATCGGCTACACCTTC. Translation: CASSLEGDRQGIGYTF.

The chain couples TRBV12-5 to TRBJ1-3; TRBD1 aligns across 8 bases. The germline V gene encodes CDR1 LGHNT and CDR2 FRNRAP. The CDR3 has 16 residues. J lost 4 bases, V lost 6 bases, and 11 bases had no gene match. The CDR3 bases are TGTGCTAGTGGCTCCCCGGACAGGGATCCCGGAAACACCATATATTTT. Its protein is CASGSPDRDPGNTIYF.

The CDR3 coding sequence is TGTGCCAGCTCTCGGGAGAGTCCGGCGGGAGAGCAGTACTTC. Translated: CASSRESPAGEQYF. This chain joins TRBV18 and TRBJ2-7, with D tentatively TRBD2 (6 bases). The CDR3 sequence is 14 residues long. Germline values: CDR1 KGHSH, CDR2 LQKENI. V was cut by 6 bases and J by 7 bases, with 19 bases left in between.

CDR3 in DNA: TGTGCCAGCAGGTCAGATCCCACAGGGGTCTACGAGCAGTACTTC. It translates to CASRSDPTGVYEQYF. J is TRBJ2-7 and V is TRBV11-2, with TRBD1 matching 7 bases. The CDR3 length is 15 residues. Germline-derived CDR1 and CDR2 are SGHAT and FQNNGV. The V gene end was trimmed by 6 bases and the J gene end by 3 bases; junction bases not matched to a gene: 11.

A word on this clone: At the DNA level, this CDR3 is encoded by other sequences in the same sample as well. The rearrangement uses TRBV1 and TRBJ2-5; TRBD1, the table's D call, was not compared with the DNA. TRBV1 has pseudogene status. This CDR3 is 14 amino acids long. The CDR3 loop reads CTTQGEAFQETQYF. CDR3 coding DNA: TGCACCACTCAGGGTGAAGCCTTCCAAGAGACCCAGTACTTC.

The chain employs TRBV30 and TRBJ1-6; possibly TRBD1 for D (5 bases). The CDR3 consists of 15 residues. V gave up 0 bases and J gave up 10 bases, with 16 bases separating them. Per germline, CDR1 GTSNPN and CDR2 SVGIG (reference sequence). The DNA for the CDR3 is TGTGCCTGGAGTGTACCCGACAGAAAAAGGTCACCCCTCCACTTT. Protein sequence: CAWSVPDRKRSPLHF.

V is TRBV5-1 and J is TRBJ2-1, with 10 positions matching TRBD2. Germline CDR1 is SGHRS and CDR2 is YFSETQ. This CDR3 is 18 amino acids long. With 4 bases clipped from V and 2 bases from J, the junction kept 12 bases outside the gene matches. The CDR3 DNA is TGCGCCAGCAGCCCGTCGGGCGTAGCGGGGGGCCCCTACAATGAGCAGTTCTTC. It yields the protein CASSPSGVAGGPYNEQFF.

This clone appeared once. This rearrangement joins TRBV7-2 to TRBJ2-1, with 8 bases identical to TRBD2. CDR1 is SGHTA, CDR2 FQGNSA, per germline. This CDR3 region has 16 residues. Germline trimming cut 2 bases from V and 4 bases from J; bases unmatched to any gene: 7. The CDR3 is CASSLRTSQLYNEQFF. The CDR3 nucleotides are TGTGCCAGCAGCTTACGGACTAGCCAACTTTACAATGAGCAGTTCTTC.

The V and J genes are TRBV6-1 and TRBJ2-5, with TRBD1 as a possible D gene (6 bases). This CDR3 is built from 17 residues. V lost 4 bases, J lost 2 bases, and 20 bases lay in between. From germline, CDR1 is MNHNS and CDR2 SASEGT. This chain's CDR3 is CASSALRQVHLQETQYF. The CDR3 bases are TGTGCCAGCAGTGCATTACGACAGGTGCATCTTCAAGAGACCCAGTACTTC.

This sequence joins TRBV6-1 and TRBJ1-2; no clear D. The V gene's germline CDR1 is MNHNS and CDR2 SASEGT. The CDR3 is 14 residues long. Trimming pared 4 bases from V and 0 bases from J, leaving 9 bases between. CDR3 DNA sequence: TGTGCCAGCAGTGGGGCCGGGACTAACTATGGCTACACCTTC. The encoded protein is CASSGAGTNYGYTF.

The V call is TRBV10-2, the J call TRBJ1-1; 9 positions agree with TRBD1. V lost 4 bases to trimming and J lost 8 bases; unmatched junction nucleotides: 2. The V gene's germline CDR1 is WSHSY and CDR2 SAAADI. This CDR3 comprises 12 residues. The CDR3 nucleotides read TGCGCCAGCAGTGCTACAGGGGGCGAAGCTTTCTTT. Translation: CASSATGGEAFF.

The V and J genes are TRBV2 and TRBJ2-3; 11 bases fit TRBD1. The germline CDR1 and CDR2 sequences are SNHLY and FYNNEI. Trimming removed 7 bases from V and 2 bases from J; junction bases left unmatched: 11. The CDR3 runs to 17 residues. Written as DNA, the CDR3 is TGTGCCAGCACCAAGCTCCGGACAGGGGGCCTCACAGATACGCAGTATTTT. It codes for CASTKLRTGGLTDTQYF.

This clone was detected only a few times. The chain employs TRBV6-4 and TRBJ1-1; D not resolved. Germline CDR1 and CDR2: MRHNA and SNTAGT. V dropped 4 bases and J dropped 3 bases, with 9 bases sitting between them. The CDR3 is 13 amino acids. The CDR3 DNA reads TGTGCCAGCAGTGGTGTTCCGGACACTGAAGCTTTCTTT. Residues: CASSGVPDTEAFF.

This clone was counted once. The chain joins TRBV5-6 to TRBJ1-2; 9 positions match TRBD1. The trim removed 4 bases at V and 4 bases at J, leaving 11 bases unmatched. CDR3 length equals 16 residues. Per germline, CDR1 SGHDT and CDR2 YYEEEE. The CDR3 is CASSIRTGAGTYGYTF. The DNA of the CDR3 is TGTGCCAGCAGCATAAGGACAGGGGCCGGAACCTATGGCTACACCTTC.

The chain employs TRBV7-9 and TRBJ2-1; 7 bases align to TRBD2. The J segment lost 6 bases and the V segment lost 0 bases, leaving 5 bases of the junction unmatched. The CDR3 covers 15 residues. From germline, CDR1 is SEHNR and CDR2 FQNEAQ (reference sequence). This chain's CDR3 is CASSLAGGVGNEQFF. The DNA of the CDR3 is TGTGCCAGCAGCTTAGCGGGAGGGGTCGGCAATGAGCAGTTCTTC.

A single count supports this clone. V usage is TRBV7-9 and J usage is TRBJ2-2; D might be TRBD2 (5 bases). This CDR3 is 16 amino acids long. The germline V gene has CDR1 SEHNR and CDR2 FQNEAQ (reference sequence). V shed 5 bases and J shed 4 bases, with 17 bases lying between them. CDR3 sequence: CASSERAGVITGELFF. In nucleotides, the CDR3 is TGTGCCAGCAGCGAGAGGGCCGGTGTGATCACCGGGGAGCTGTTTTTT.

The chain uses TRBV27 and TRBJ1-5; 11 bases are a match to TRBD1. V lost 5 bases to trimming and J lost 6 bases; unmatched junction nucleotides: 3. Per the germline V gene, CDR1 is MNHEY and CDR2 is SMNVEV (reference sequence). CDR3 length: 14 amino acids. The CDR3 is CASSADRGPQPQHF. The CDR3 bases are TGTGCCAGCAGTGCGGACAGGGGGCCTCAGCCCCAGCATTTT.

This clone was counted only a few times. The CDR3 coding sequence is TGTGCCAGCTCACCACAGGGGGCGGACTATGGCTACACCTTC. Translation gives CASSPQGADYGYTF. The chain carries TRBV18 and TRBJ1-2; 7 bases agree with TRBD1. V lost 1 base to trimming and J lost 3 bases; unmatched junction nucleotides: 2. The CDR3 is made up of 14 amino acids. The germline gives CDR1 KGHSH, CDR2 LQKENI.